One sample yielded the 21 T cell receptor beta chains listed below, sequenced in a study of blood T cells in healthy people across ages. Sample-barcoded 5' priming and a J-beta primer mix drove a second PCR of about 6 to 12 cycles. TCRdb reanalysed the 5' RACE reads using MiXCR and keeps one entry per CDR3 protein. The sample shows roughly 700,000 distinct CDR3 sequences, approximately 25% of them seen only once. Separately, the same data were catalogued under a study of T cells of mothers and their children.

What was sequenced was blood. These receptors were obtained from a boy aged 5-17 years in good health.

The sample holds one count of this clonotype. The chain uses TRBV7-2 and TRBJ2-7, with D unresolved. Trimming removed 2 bases from V and 0 bases from J, with 11 bases in between. The CDR3 runs to 15 residues. The germline CDR1 and CDR2 sequences are SGHTA and FQGNSA. CDR3 protein: CASSLRLQSSYEQYF. The DNA of the CDR3 is TGTGCCAGCAGCTTACGACTTCAGAGCTCCTACGAGCAGTACTTC.

Notes on this clonotype: At one boundary the junction diverges from the germline segment, which might be a read error. The V gene is TRBV20-1, the J gene TRBJ2-5; D is possibly TRBD1 or TRBD2 (6 bases each). CDR3 length: 12 amino acids. CDR1 and CDR2 from the germline V gene are DFQATT and SNEGSKA (reference sequence). CDR3 bases: TGCAGTGCGAGAGGGGGTGGGGAGGCCCAGTACTTC. Translated: CSARGGGEAQYF.

This clonotype was seen a few times. DNA for the CDR3: TGCGCCAGCAGCTTGGTTGGCTTAGCCAAAAACATTCAGTACTTC. Amino acids: CASSLVGLAKNIQYF. This chain links TRBV5-1 with TRBJ2-4; D is ambiguous. The germline V gene encodes CDR1 SGHRS and CDR2 YFSETQ. V was cut by 0 bases and J by 0 bases, with 7 bases left in between. This CDR3 comprises 15 residues. The variable domain in full, with the rest retrieved from reference TRBV5-1 and TRBJ2-4, is KAGVTQTPRYLIKTRGQQVTLSCSPISGHRSVSWYQQTPGQGLQFLFEYFSETQRNKGNFPGRFSGRQFSNSRSEMNVSTLELGDSALYLCASSLVGLAKNIQYFGAGTRLSVL.

This clonotype has more than one count but fewer than ten. The chain links TRBV5-6 to TRBJ2-7; D remains ambiguous. The end of the DNA aligns better with TRBJ2-1, so the J call may be wrong. The CDR3 extends over 12 amino acids. Germline CDR1 is SGHDT and CDR2 is YYEEEE. The CDR3 protein is CASSMRYNEQFF. In nucleotides, the CDR3 is TGTGCCAGCAGCATGAGGTACAATGAGCAGTTCTTC.

There are a few counts of this clonotype. This chain's CDR3 is CASSGRADQPQHF. CDR3 nucleotide sequence: TGTGCCAGCAGCGGAAGAGCCGATCAGCCCCAGCATTTT. V gene TRBV7-9 combines with J gene TRBJ1-5; D uncertain. The CDR3 has 13 residues. Per the germline V gene, CDR1 is SEHNR and CDR2 is FQNEAQ (reference sequence). V was trimmed by 5 bases and J by 5 bases, leaving 10 bases between them.

The J gene is TRBJ2-2, the V gene TRBV6-1, with 11 bases aligning to TRBD1. The V and J ends lost 5 bases and 5 bases, in that order; junction bases with no gene match: 4. Germline assignment: CDR1 MNHNS and CDR2 SASEGT. This CDR3 comprises 15 residues. The CDR3 region is CASSRGQGETGELFF. CDR3 DNA sequence: TGTGCCAGCAGTAGGGGACAGGGGGAAACCGGGGAGCTGTTTTTT.

This sequence joins TRBV7-9 and TRBJ1-2, with a weak D call TRBD1 (6 bases). Germline loops: CDR1 SEHNR, CDR2 FQNEAQ (reference sequence). The CDR3 extends over 13 amino acids. V gave up 5 bases and J gave up 10 bases, with 17 bases separating them. This chain's CDR3 is CASSQTGSEDYTF. Written as DNA, the CDR3 is TGTGCCAGCAGCCAAACAGGGAGCGAGGACTACACCTTC.

In the case of this clonotype: The junction departs from the called germline gene at one end, perhaps through a read error. CDR3 nucleotides: TGTGCCACCAGCAGAGACGGGAACAGGGGCTCCTACGAGCAGTGCTTC. Translated, it gives CATSRDGNRGSYEQCF. The rearrangement uses TRBV15 and TRBJ2-7; TRBD1 matches 7 bases. CDR1 and CDR2 from the germline V gene are LNHNV and YYDKDF (reference sequence). CDR3 size: 16 residues.

The CDR3 DNA sequence: TGTGCCGTCGACCATGTCGGCAATGGCTACACCTTC. Translating gives CAVDHVGNGYTF. The chain is built from TRBV2 and TRBJ1-2, with unresolved D. CDR3 length equals 12 residues. V shed 11 bases and J shed 6 bases, with 16 bases lying between them. Germline V gives CDR1 SNHLY, CDR2 FYNNEI.

A word on this clonotype: One end of the junction fails to match germline, which may point to a read error. The chain employs TRBV18 and TRBJ2-6; the D is unclear. Per germline, CDR1 KGHSH and CDR2 LQKENI. This CDR3 is built from 15 residues. The chain's CDR3 is CASTPGFSGANVLTF. CDR3 nucleotide sequence: TGTGCCAGCACACCAGGTTTCTCTGGGGCCAACGTCCTGACTTTC.

This sequence joins TRBV7-2 and TRBJ1-1, with D tentatively TRBD1 (5 bases). The CDR3 has 18 residues. With 4 bases removed from V and 3 bases from J, the gap between germline ends came to 24 bases. Germline CDR1 is SGHTA and CDR2 is FQGNSA. The CDR3 sequence: CASSSLGRGAVKDTEAFF. CDR3 nucleotide sequence: TGTGCCAGCAGCTCCCTGGGGAGGGGCGCAGTAAAGGACACTGAAGCTTTCTTT.

The chain carries TRBV7-2 and TRBJ2-5, with D perhaps given as TRBD1 or TRBD2 (5 bases each). Per the germline V gene, CDR1 is SGHTA and CDR2 is FQGNSA. The V gene lost 3 bases and the J gene lost 3 bases, with 14 bases spanning the gap. This CDR3 contains 15 residues. The CDR3 sequence is CASSLPGTVKETQYF. CDR3 bases: TGTGCCAGCAGCTTGCCCGGGACGGTTAAAGAGACCCAGTACTTC.

This clonotype was seen more than once but under ten times. The gene calls are TRBV6-2 or TRBV6-3 and TRBJ1-1, with D possibly TRBD1 on 5 matching bases. Trimming cost V 7 bases and J 6 bases, with 15 bases left between them. Germline V gene lookup returns CDR1 MNHEY and CDR2 SVGEGT. The CDR3 spans 13 residues. CDR3 DNA sequence: TGTGCCAGCAAACAACAGGCGACATCTGAAGCTTTCTTT. The encoded protein is CASKQQATSEAFF.

This rearrangement joins TRBV15 to TRBJ2-3; D ambiguous. With 1 base removed from V and 0 bases from J, the gap between germline ends came to 8 bases. Per germline, CDR1 LNHNV and CDR2 YYDKDF (reference sequence). This CDR3 is built from 15 residues. CDR3 region: CATSRVTDSTDTQYF. The CDR3 nucleotides read TGTGCCACCAGCAGAGTTACGGACAGCACAGATACGCAGTATTTT.

A remark on this clonotype: The germline gene is not matched at one end of the junction; a read error may be the cause. The CDR3 DNA is TGTGCCAGCAACTTAAATTGGTGGAAAGAGACCCAGTACTTC. The encoded protein is CASNLNWWKETQYF. The chain has TRBV7-2 and TRBJ2-5; D uncertain. Germline V gene sequence: CDR1 SGHTA, CDR2 FQGNSA. The CDR3 spans 14 residues. Full variable domain (outside the CDR3, taken from reference TRBV7-2 and TRBJ2-5): GAGVSQSPSNKVTEKGKDVELRCDPISGHTALYWYRQSLGQGLEFLIYFQGNSAPDKSGLPSDRFSAERTGGSVSTLTIQRTQQEDSAVYLCASNLNWWKETQYFGPGTRLLVL.

V gene TRBV12-3 or TRBV12-4 combines with J gene TRBJ2-1; 7 bases agree with TRBD1. The J call is in doubt because the DNA end fits TRBJ2-7 better. This CDR3 is 14 amino acids long. CDR3 coding DNA: TGTGCCAGCAACACCGGGACAGCAGACCTCGAGCAGTACTTC. Translating it yields CASNTGTADLEQYF.

The chain is built from TRBV5-1 and TRBJ1-1; 11 bases line up with TRBD1. The V segment lost 4 bases and the J segment 1 base; nucleotides outside the gene matches: 9. Looked up from germline, CDR1 is SGHRS and CDR2 is YFSETQ. The CDR3 sequence is 17 residues long. Here the CDR3 DNA reads TGCGCCAGCAGCCGGGGACAGGGGGTTTCCTGGAACACTGAAGCTTTCTTT. As protein: CASSRGQGVSWNTEAFF.

The chain employs TRBV4-2 and TRBJ1-5; a possible D gene is TRBD1 (5 bases). Germline CDR1 LGHNA, CDR2 YNFKEQ. V dropped 4 bases and J dropped 1 base, with 23 bases sitting between them. This CDR3 is 19 amino acids long. The chain's CDR3 is CASSPEPAAGGMSNQPQHF. CDR3 nucleotide sequence: TGTGCCAGCAGCCCGGAACCCGCCGCGGGGGGTATGAGCAATCAGCCCCAGCATTTT.

This clonotype was detected a few times. The gene calls are TRBV7-8 and TRBJ2-3; the D gene could be TRBD1 or TRBD2 (5 bases each). CDR3 size: 15 residues. Trimming took 3 bases from V and 3 from J, leaving 13 bases between them. Germline CDR1 SGHVS, CDR2 FQNEAQ. CDR3 nucleotide sequence: TGTGCCAGCAGCTTCGCTGGGACGCGGACAGATACGCAGTATTTT. Its translation: CASSFAGTRTDTQYF. Full variable domain (missing parts from reference TRBV7-8 and TRBJ2-3): GAGVSQSPRYKVAKRGQDVALRCDPISGHVSLFWYQQALGQGPEFLTYFQNEAQLDKSGLPSDRFFAERPEGSVSTLKIQRTQQEDSAVYLCASSFAGTRTDTQYFGPGTRLTVL.

The rearrangement links TRBV12-3 or TRBV12-4 to TRBJ1-2; possible D gene TRBD1, 6 bases. V gave up 6 bases and J gave up 3 bases, with 14 bases separating them. This CDR3 region has 14 residues. In DNA form, the CDR3 reads TGTGCCAGCAGCGAACGGGACACAGACTATGGCTACACCTTC. Its translation: CASSERDTDYGYTF.

This clonotype occurred a few times. The V call is TRBV11-2, the J call TRBJ2-5, with D possibly TRBD1 on 5 matching bases. The J call may be wrong; the DNA end is better matched by TRBJ2-1. The CDR3 is 15 residues long. CDR1 is SGHAT and CDR2 is FQNNGV in the germline V gene. For the CDR3, the DNA is TGTGCCAGCAGCCCAAGCAGGGTCATATTAGATGAGCAGTTCTTC. Amino acid sequence: CASSPSRVILDEQFF.